Below, 11 T cell receptor beta chains from the same sample are listed, as sequenced in a study of blood T cell repertoires in COVID-19. The method was immunoSEQ multiplex PCR; TCRdb's version includes in-frame clones alone and lacks a portion of them. In the table there are fewer than 120,000 clones, around 90% of which are singletons. Sequencing input: peripheral blood. These receptors were obtained from a woman aged 50 to 60 with acute or convalescent COVID-19.

The chain recombines TRBV19 with TRBJ2-3; 10 bases are a match to TRBD2. The CDR3 is 15 amino acids. CDR1 LNHDA and CDR2 SQIVND come from the germline V gene (reference sequence). With V trimmed by 4 bases and J by 4 bases, 5 bases remained unmatched. This chain's CDR3 is CASSTSGRVSDTQYF. The CDR3 coding sequence is TGTGCCAGTAGTACCAGCGGGAGGGTCTCAGATACGCAGTATTTT. The variable domain in full, completed from reference TRBV19 and TRBJ2-3, reads DGGITQSPKYLFRKEGQNVTLSCEQNLNHDAMYWYRQDPGQGLRLIYYSQIVNDFQKGDIAEGYSVSREKKESFPLTVTSAQKNPTAFYLCASSTSGRVSDTQYFGPGTRLTVL.

The genes are TRBV6-1 and TRBJ2-1; 8 nucleotides agree with TRBD2. V lost 0 bases to trimming and J lost 4 bases; unmatched junction nucleotides: 5. Germline V gene lookup returns CDR1 MNHNS and CDR2 SASEGT. CDR3 length: 16 residues. CDR3 region: CASSEAIAGPYNEQFF. Written as DNA, the CDR3 is TGTGCCAGCAGTGAAGCGATAGCGGGACCTTACAATGAGCAGTTCTTC.

This clone occurred once. The gene calls are TRBV19 and TRBJ2-1; 11 bases map to TRBD2. With V trimmed by 6 bases and J by 0 bases, 10 bases remained unmatched. CDR1 and CDR2 from the germline V gene are LNHDA and SQIVND (reference sequence). CDR3 length equals 18 residues. CDR3 coding DNA: TGTGCCAGTAGGAGTAGGCTAGCGGGGGGAGGCTCCTACAATGAGCAGTTCTTC. Translation: CASRSRLAGGGSYNEQFF.

In nucleotides, the CDR3 is TGTGCCTGGTCGGGTTACCCTAATGAAAAACTGTTTTTT. Its protein is CAWSGYPNEKLFF. J is TRBJ1-4 and V is TRBV30; no clear D. This CDR3 comprises 13 residues. The germline gives CDR1 GTSNPN, CDR2 SVGIG (reference sequence). The V end was cut by 5 bases, the J end by 3 bases, with 10 bases between.

The chain has TRBV28 and TRBJ2-7; 10 bases match TRBD1. The CDR3 consists of 16 residues. The trim removed 5 bases at V and 0 bases at J, leaving 7 bases unmatched. Germline assignment: CDR1 MDHEN and CDR2 SYDVKM. As DNA, the CDR3 is TGTGCCAGCAGTCATCCGGGACAGGGGAGCTCCTACGAGCAGTACTTC. This gives the protein CASSHPGQGSSYEQYF.

The rearrangement uses TRBV28 and TRBJ2-4; the match to TRBD2 covers 11 bases. With 3 bases clipped from V and 0 bases from J, the junction kept 7 bases outside the gene matches. Germline V lookup: CDR1 MDHEN, CDR2 SYDVKM. The length of the CDR3 is 18 residues. The chain's CDR3 is CASSFWSSGGLAKNIQYF. CDR3 DNA: TGTGCCAGCAGTTTTTGGTCTAGCGGGGGGTTAGCCAAAAACATTCAGTACTTC.

CDR3 in amino acids: CASTGATLLQYF. Here the CDR3 DNA reads TGTGCCAGCACTGGGGCCACATTGTTACAGTACTTC. This rearrangement joins TRBV6-5 to TRBJ2-7; tentatively, D is TRBD1 (5 bases). The V gene's germline CDR1 is MNHEY and CDR2 SVGAGI. Trimming removed 7 bases from V and 10 bases from J, with 17 bases in between. The CDR3 sequence is 12 residues long.

The chain combines TRBV10-3 with TRBJ2-1; 8 bases fit TRBD2. The V gene's germline CDR1 is ENHRY and CDR2 SYGVKD. After removal of 7 bases from V and 8 bases from J, the junction contained 13 bases not matched to a gene. The CDR3 covers 15 residues. Here the CDR3 DNA reads TGTGCCATCACCCCCGGGAGGGGCCTGCGGGATGAGCAGTTCTTC. This translates into CAITPGRGLRDEQFF.

V and J are TRBV24-1 and TRBJ2-5, with a possible D match to TRBD2 (7 bases). CDR1 and CDR2 from the germline V gene are KGHDR and SFDVKD. With 9 bases removed from V and 2 bases from J, the gap between germline ends came to 18 bases. CDR3 length: 15 residues. The CDR3 bases are TGTGCCACCGGGGGGGCCTCAGGAGGGCAAGAGACCCAGTACTTC. It translates to CATGGASGGQETQYF.

The gene calls are TRBV28 and TRBJ2-3, with 11 bases identical to TRBD2. Germline lookup yields CDR1 MDHEN and CDR2 SYDVKM. This CDR3 comprises 16 residues. V lost 4 bases to trimming and J lost 2 bases; unmatched junction nucleotides: 5. CDR3 loop: CASSSGLAGYTDTQYF. CDR3 DNA: TGTGCCAGCAGTTCAGGACTAGCGGGCTACACAGATACGCAGTATTTT.

The chain joins TRBV9 to TRBJ2-2; 10 bases agree with TRBD2. The CDR3 has 16 amino acids. V lost 3 bases, J lost 3 bases, and 5 bases stayed unmatched. The germline gives CDR1 SGDLS, CDR2 YYNGEE. CDR3 in DNA: TGTGCCAGCAGCGCCCTAGCGGGAGACTACACCGGGGAGCTGTTTTTT. Protein sequence: CASSALAGDYTGELFF.